The entry below describes one T cell receptor (beta chain). Its antigen is currently unknown. The CDR3 contains 15 residues. Per germline, CDR1 MNHNS and CDR2 SASEGT. V lost 6 bases to trimming and J lost 5 bases; unmatched junction nucleotides: 12. For TCR beta, libraries came from iRepertoire HTBI primers and Arm-PCR of CDR3 regions. TCRdb called the multiplex PCR reads again in MiXCR, with one record for every CDR3 protein. The sample lists a few hundred thousand distinct CDR3 sequences; over 15% were seen once. Described time point: newly diagnosed GD, antithyroid drugs for less than 3 months. From PBMCs, RNA was extracted and then used to make the TCR library. This sample was included in a study of regulatory T cells in long-lasting Graves disease. Study outcomes and limitations: Between persistent patients, about 2,700 public clonotypes were shared, exceeding the 966 shared between new patients. Persistent Graves' patients showed less TCR diversity than newly diagnosed ones.

This sample also appeared in a second study, on T cells in Graves' hyperthyroidism and ophthalmopathy. From that paper: For the diagnoses, clinical symptoms, serum thyroxine and TRAb, thyroid ultrasound and orbital computed tomography were used. The HTBI primer set was used in a first-round RT-PCR of the TCR CDR3.

The origin of this receptor is a middle-aged man with Graves disease. V is TRBV6-1 and J is TRBJ1-2; 7 bases are shared with TRBD1. The starting material was peripheral blood mononuclear cells (PBMCs), obtained at new diagnosis, from a patient treated with antithyroid drugs. This chain's CDR3 is CASSQDWAGGYGYTF. CDR3 sequence (DNA): TGTGCCAGCAGCCAAGATTGGGCAGGGGGGTATGGCTACACCTTC.